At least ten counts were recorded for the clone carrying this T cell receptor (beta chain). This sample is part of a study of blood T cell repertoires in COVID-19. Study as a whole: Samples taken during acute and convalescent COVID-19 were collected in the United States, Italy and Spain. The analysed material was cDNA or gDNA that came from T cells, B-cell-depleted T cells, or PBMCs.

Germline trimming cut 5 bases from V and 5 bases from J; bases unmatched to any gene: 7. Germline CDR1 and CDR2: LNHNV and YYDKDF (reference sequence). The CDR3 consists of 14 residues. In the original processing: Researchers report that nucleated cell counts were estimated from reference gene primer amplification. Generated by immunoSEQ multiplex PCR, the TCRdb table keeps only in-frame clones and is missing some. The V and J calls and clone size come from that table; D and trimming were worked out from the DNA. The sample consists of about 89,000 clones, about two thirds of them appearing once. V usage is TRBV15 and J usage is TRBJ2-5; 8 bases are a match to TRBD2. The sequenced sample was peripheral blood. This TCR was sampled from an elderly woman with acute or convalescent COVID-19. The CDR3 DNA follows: TGTGCCACCAGCCCAGCGGGGGCACGGGAGACCCAGTACTTC. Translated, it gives CATSPAGARETQYF.